Below, 2 T cell receptor beta chains from the same sample are listed, as sequenced in a study of CD8+ T cells in alopecia areata. Reverse transcribed after extraction, RNA yielded cDNA as the sequencing template. Sequencing used immunoSEQ multiplex PCR; TCRdb keeps in-frame clones, though not all of them. This sample carries about 140,000 clones, about 51% of them seen once, and the ten largest clones take approximately 1%. The starting material was CD4+ T cells sorted from blood, obtained at week 0. The receptors derive from a human donor with alopecia areata.

V and J are TRBV4-1 and TRBJ2-7, with 8 bases that match TRBD2. Losses at the gene ends were 1 base for V and 5 bases for J; bases not matched to a gene: 13. This CDR3 has 17 residues. Germline assignment: CDR1 MGHRA and CDR2 YSYEKL. This CDR3 reads CASSQGTGSSGSHEQYF. The CDR3 region has the DNA TGCGCCAGCAGCCAAGGTACGGGTTCCAGCGGGAGCCACGAGCAGTACTTC.

This clone was seen a few times. The V call is TRBV7-3, the J call TRBJ2-2; D may be TRBD1 (6 bases). The length of the CDR3 is 14 residues. Trimming took 2 bases from V and 7 from J, leaving 11 bases between them. Germline values: CDR1 SGHTA, CDR2 FQGTGA. For the CDR3, the DNA is TGTGCCAGCAGCTTATACAGGGCTGGCGGGGAGCTGTTTTTT. Protein: CASSLYRAGGELFF.